This passage covers 24 T cell receptor beta chains from one sample sequenced in a study of T cells in Graves' hyperthyroidism and ophthalmopathy (dated by TCRdb to between 2018 and 2021). Preparation of the library involved multiplex PCR. The instrument given in TCRdb is Illumina HiSeq 2000. The TCR beta CDR3 regions were amplified from the RNA transcripts. The TCR CDR3 was subjected to a first round of RT-PCR using the HTBI primer set and the Qiagen OneStep RT-PCR kit. The raw public data were reprocessed by TCRdb itself: fastp quality trimming at Q25, MiXCR clonotype calling, in-frame beta chains only. Rows merge per CDR3 protein into single entries with the most common DNA and genes. Here the sample has 550,000 to 600,000 distinct CDR3 sequences; 11% to 15% occur a single time. The ten biggest clones cover approximately 6.4% of the sample. The specimen sequenced was blood. These TCRs come from a woman younger than 35 with Graves' ophthalmopathy.

CDR3: CASSPPGHSTDTQYF. The CDR3 coding sequence is TGCGCCAGCAGCCCACCGGGACACAGCACAGATACGCAGTATTTT. The chain uses TRBV4-3 and TRBJ2-3, with a possible D match to TRBD1 (6 bases). CDR3 length: 15 amino acids. Trimming took off 4 bases at V and 0 bases at J, with 11 bases between the two ends. Germline V gives CDR1 LGHNA, CDR2 YSLEER.

This clonotype was counted at least ten times. The J gene is TRBJ2-5, the V gene TRBV4-3, with D uncertain. CDR1 and CDR2 (germline): LGHNA, YSLEER. Trimming cost V 4 bases and J 2 bases, with 8 bases left between them. The CDR3 is made up of 13 amino acids. CDR3 bases: TGCGCCAGCAGCCCGCAGGTACAAGAGACCCAGTACTTC. Translating it yields CASSPQVQETQYF.

This clonotype has at least ten counts. This chain uses TRBV7-8 with TRBJ2-1; TRBD2 matches at 7 bases. Looked up from germline, CDR1 is SGHVS and CDR2 is FQNEAQ. CDR3 size: 17 residues. V trimming: 5 bases; J trimming: 0 bases; junction bases outside the gene matches: 10. This chain's CDR3 is CASSRRLAVSSYNEQFF. CDR3 in DNA: TGTGCCAGCAGCAGACGGCTAGCGGTTAGCTCCTACAATGAGCAGTTCTTC.

As regards this clonotype: A much larger clone lies one base from this, so it may be a read error. CDR3 amino acids: CSALLGSYGQYF. CDR3 nucleotides: TGCAGTGCTTTGCTGGGATCCTACGGGCAGTACTTC. The rearrangement uses TRBV20-1 and TRBJ2-7; D is ambiguous. Germline CDR1 DFQATT, CDR2 SNEGSKA (reference sequence). The CDR3 extends over 12 amino acids.

The chain carries TRBV29-1 and TRBJ2-7; 8 nucleotides line up with TRBD2. Germline V gene data show CDR1 as SQVTM and CDR2 as ANQGSEA. J lost 2 bases, V lost 6 bases, and 6 bases had no gene match. The CDR3 runs to 13 residues. CDR3: CSVGRGSTYEQYF. The CDR3 DNA sequence: TGCAGCGTCGGGAGGGGGTCAACCTACGAGCAGTACTTC.

As to this clonotype: A clone one base away is much larger, so this may be a read error. The chain couples TRBV28 to TRBJ1-1; 7 nucleotides match TRBD1. Germline CDR1 MDHEN, CDR2 SYDVKM. This CDR3 is 15 amino acids long. In DNA form, the CDR3 reads TGTGCCAGCAGTTCAGAGGGAGGGGGCACCACTGAAGCTTCCTTT. This encodes CASSSEGGGTTEASF.

This clonotype was observed many times. V usage is TRBV3-1 and J usage is TRBJ2-4, with D uncertain. The CDR3 sequence is 16 residues long. Trimming took 4 bases from V and 0 from J, leaving 13 bases between them. The V gene's germline CDR1 is LGHDT and CDR2 YNNKEL (reference sequence). For the CDR3, the DNA is TGTGCCAGCAGCCCTTCACCCCGACTAGCCAAAAACATTCAGTACTTC. Translation gives CASSPSPRLAKNIQYF.

In this sample, this clonotype turned up a few times. The rearrangement joins TRBV19 to TRBJ2-5; D ambiguous. V lost 6 bases and J 4 bases, leaving 12 bases between the germline ends. In germline, CDR1 is LNHDA, CDR2 SQIVND (reference sequence). The CDR3 loop spans 13 amino acids. Here the CDR3 reads CASSPGRTETQYF. In nucleotides, the CDR3 is TGTGCCAGTAGCCCCGGACGTACAGAGACCCAGTACTTC. Full variable domain (rest looked up from reference TRBV19 and TRBJ2-5): DGGITQSPKYLFRKEGQNVTLSCEQNLNHDAMYWYRQDPGQGLRLIYYSQIVNDFQKGDIAEGYSVSREKKESFPLTVTSAQKNPTAFYLCASSPGRTETQYFGPGTRLLVL.

This clonotype was detected ten times or more. The J gene is TRBJ2-1, the V gene TRBV12-3 or TRBV12-4; the D gene is possibly TRBD2 (6 bases). This CDR3 has 15 residues. V lost 6 bases to trimming and J lost 3 bases, with 15 bases between them. CDR3 sequence reads: CASSLGTLDYNEQFF. The CDR3 bases are TGTGCCAGCAGCCTCGGGACTCTCGACTACAATGAGCAGTTCTTC.

The V and J genes are TRBV6-2 or TRBV6-3 and TRBJ1-5, with a weak D call TRBD1 (5 bases). Germline values: CDR1 MNHEY, CDR2 SVGEGT. Trimming removed 6 bases from V and 6 bases from J, with 15 bases in between. CDR3 length: 14 residues. CDR3 amino acids: CASRKVGEPQPQHF. The CDR3, as DNA: TGTGCCAGCAGAAAAGTGGGGGAGCCTCAGCCCCAGCATTTT.

Many counts were recorded for this clonotype. The chain couples TRBV11-3 to TRBJ1-1; a weak D match, TRBD1 (5 bases). With 0 bases removed from V and 3 bases from J, the gap between germline ends came to 14 bases. The CDR3 totals 16 residues. Germline V gives CDR1 SGHNT, CDR2 YENEEA. The CDR3 DNA reads as TGTGCCAGCAGCTTAGATGTGTGGGCGGGACACACTGAAGCTTTCTTT. Amino acid sequence: CASSLDVWAGHTEAFF.

As concerns this clonotype: A read error is possible here, since a much larger clone lies one base away. The chain is built from TRBV20-1 and TRBJ2-7; tentatively, D is TRBD1 (5 bases). V dropped 8 bases and J dropped 2 bases, with 22 bases sitting between them. Germline values: CDR1 DFQATT, CDR2 SNEGSKA (reference sequence). The CDR3 extends over 15 amino acids. CDR3 residues: CSQTTLDSDTYEQYF. DNA for the CDR3: TGCAGTCAAACAACGCTAGACAGTGACACCTACGAGCAGTACTTC.

Turning to this clonotype: This clone may be a read error of a much larger clone one base away. DNA of the CDR3: TGTGCCAGCAGTGGCCTACTCTTCGGAGGCACAGATACGCAGTATTTT. This encodes CASSGLLFGGTDTQYF. V usage is TRBV27 and J usage is TRBJ2-3, with no clear D. Germline-derived CDR1 and CDR2 are MNHEY and SMNVEV (reference sequence). The CDR3 contains 16 residues. The V end was cut by 5 bases, the J end by 1 base, with 16 bases between.

This clonotype turned up a few times. The rearrangement links TRBV5-4 to TRBJ2-7, with 12 bases matching TRBD2. The CDR3 has 17 residues. With 4 bases clipped from V and 3 bases from J, the junction kept 11 bases outside the gene matches. The V gene's germline CDR1 is SGHNT and CDR2 YYREEE (reference sequence). The CDR3 DNA follows: TGTGCCAGCAGCCCCTACATTACGACTAGCGGGAGCTACGAGCAGTACTTC. Protein sequence: CASSPYITTSGSYEQYF.

This clonotype was observed at least ten times. This chain connects TRBV7-2 to TRBJ2-2; 8 bases are a match to TRBD1. Trimming took 5 bases from V and 6 from J; bases not matched to a gene: 5. The CDR3 extends over 14 amino acids. The germline CDR1 and CDR2 sequences are SGHTA and FQGNSA. Here the CDR3 DNA reads TGTGCCAGCAGCCCTCCAGGGGGCCCCGGGGAGCTGTTTTTT. Residues: CASSPPGGPGELFF.

Ten or more counts support this clonotype. This rearrangement joins TRBV28 to TRBJ1-1, with TRBD1 as a possible D gene (5 bases). Per germline, CDR1 MDHEN and CDR2 SYDVKM. The CDR3 is 15 residues long. Trimming pared 6 bases from V and 4 bases from J, leaving 18 bases between. CDR3 region: CASSRLLLGVTEAFF. The CDR3 DNA is TGTGCCAGCAGCCGTCTCCTTTTGGGGGTCACTGAAGCTTTCTTT.

This clonotype appeared many times. In DNA form, the CDR3 reads TGTGCCAGCAGCCCGGGACAGGGAGTCGGGGAGCTGTTTTTT. Residues: CASSPGQGVGELFF. The chain has TRBV2 and TRBJ2-2; 9 nucleotides line up with TRBD1. V shed 6 bases, J shed 7 bases, and the junction held 6 bases outside the gene matches. The CDR3 length is 14 residues. CDR1 and CDR2 (germline): SNHLY, FYNNEI.

In its sample, this clonotype was seen many times. The chain carries TRBV6-1 and TRBJ2-7; D is unresolved. Germline V gene lookup returns CDR1 MNHNS and CDR2 SASEGT. V was shortened by 3 bases and J by 2 bases, with 14 bases between the two germline ends. CDR3 length: 15 amino acids. The CDR3 nucleotides read TGTGCCAGCAGTGAGCGGTCTGCTAATGCCTACGAGCAGTACTTC. Translation gives CASSERSANAYEQYF.

The chain employs TRBV20-1 and TRBJ2-3; TRBD2 matches 9 bases. J gave up 2 bases and V 6 bases, and 6 bases lay outside the gene matches. Germline-derived CDR1 and CDR2 are DFQATT and SNEGSKA (reference sequence). The CDR3 has 14 amino acids. Written as DNA, the CDR3 is TGCAGTGCGGGCGGGAGGGAGGACACAGATACGCAGTATTTT. Translation gives CSAGGREDTDTQYF.

Many counts were recorded for this clonotype. The chain carries TRBV28 and TRBJ1-4; D gene ambiguous. CDR1 is MDHEN, CDR2 SYDVKM, per germline. This CDR3 spans 15 amino acids. Deletions cut 5 bases from V and 8 bases from J, with 18 bases between. The CDR3 bases are TGTGCCAGCAGTCCCCCGGCAGGCAGTAACGAAAAACTGTTTTTT. Its translation: CASSPPAGSNEKLFF.

The chain recombines TRBV15 with TRBJ1-4; a possible D gene is TRBD1 (6 bases). This CDR3 spans 15 amino acids. The V and J ends lost 5 bases and 8 bases respectively, with 18 bases between them. Germline CDR1 reads LNHNV; CDR2 reads YYDKDF (reference sequence). The CDR3 bases are TGTGCCACCAGCTTACCCGGAGGGGGAGTCGAAAAACTGTTTTTT. This gives the protein CATSLPGGGVEKLFF.

This clonotype was counted at least ten times. The chain joins TRBV7-3 to TRBJ1-6; TRBD1 agrees at 7 bases. Germline V gene data show CDR1 as SGHTA and CDR2 as FQGTGA. V trimming: 4 bases; J trimming: 7 bases; junction bases outside the gene matches: 4. The CDR3 consists of 14 residues. The CDR3 is CASSSGQENSPLHF. In DNA, the CDR3 is TGTGCCAGCAGCTCCGGACAGGAAAATTCACCCCTCCACTTT.

Worth noting for this clonotype: A much larger clonotype is one base distant, so this may be a read error. The genes are TRBV28 and TRBJ2-4; D could derive from TRBD1 or TRBD2 (5 bases each). V lost 7 bases and J 0 bases, leaving 13 bases between the germline ends. This CDR3 spans 15 amino acids. Germline V CDR1 and CDR2: MDHEN, SYDVKM. In nucleotides, the CDR3 is TGTGCCAGCACCCTCGTGGGGGTAGCCAAAAACATTCAGTACTTC. Translation: CASTLVGVAKNIQYF.

At least ten counts were recorded for this clonotype. The chain couples TRBV7-2 to TRBJ2-5; D gene ambiguous. CDR1 SGHTA and CDR2 FQGNSA come from the germline V gene. V gave up 5 bases and J gave up 4 bases, with 11 bases separating them. This CDR3 has 13 residues. CDR3: CASSPPSLETQYF. CDR3 nucleotides: TGTGCCAGCAGCCCCCCCAGTTTAGAGACCCAGTACTTC.